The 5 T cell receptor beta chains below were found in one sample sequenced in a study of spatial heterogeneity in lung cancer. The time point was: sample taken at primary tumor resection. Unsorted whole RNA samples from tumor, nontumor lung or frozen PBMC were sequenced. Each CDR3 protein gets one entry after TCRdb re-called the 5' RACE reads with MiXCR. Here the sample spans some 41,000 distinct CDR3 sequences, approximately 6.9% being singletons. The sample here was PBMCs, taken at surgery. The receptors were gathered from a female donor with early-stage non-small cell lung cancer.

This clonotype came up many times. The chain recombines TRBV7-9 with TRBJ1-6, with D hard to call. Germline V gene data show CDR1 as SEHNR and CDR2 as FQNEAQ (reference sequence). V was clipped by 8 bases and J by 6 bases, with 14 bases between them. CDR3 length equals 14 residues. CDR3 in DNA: TGTGCCAGCGGAAGGGATTGGGGTAATTCACCCCTCCACTTT. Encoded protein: CASGRDWGNSPLHF. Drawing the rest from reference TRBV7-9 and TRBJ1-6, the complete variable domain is DTGVSQNPRHKITKRGQNVTFRCDPISEHNRLYWYRQTLGQGPEFLTYFQNEAQLEKSRLLSDRFSAERPKGSFSTLEIQRTEQGDSAMYLCASGRDWGNSPLHFGNGTRLTVT.

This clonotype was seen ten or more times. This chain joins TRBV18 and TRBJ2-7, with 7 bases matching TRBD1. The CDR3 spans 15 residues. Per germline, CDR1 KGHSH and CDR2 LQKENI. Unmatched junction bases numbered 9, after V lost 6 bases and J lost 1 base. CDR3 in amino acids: CASSTGTATSYEQYF. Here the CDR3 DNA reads TGTGCCAGCTCCACCGGGACAGCGACTTCCTACGAGCAGTACTTC.

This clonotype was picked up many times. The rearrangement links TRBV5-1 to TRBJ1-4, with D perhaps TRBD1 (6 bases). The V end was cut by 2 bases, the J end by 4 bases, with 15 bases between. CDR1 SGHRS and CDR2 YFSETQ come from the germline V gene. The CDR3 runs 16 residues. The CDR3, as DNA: TGCGCCAGCAGCTTCGGGCCGACAGGACTTAATGAAAAACTGTTTTTT. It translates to CASSFGPTGLNEKLFF.

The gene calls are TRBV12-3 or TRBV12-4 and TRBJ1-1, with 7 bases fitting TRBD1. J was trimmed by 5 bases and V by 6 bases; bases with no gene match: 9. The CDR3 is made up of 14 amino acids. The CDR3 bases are TGTGCCAGCAGGAAAGGGGGCCTGGGAACTGAAGCTTTCTTT. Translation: CASRKGGLGTEAFF.

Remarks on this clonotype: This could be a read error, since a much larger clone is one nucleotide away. The CDR3 spells CASSLPGTSNTEAFF. As DNA, the CDR3 is TGCGCCAGCAGCCTGCCCGGGACCTCAAACACTGAAGCTTTCTTT. The chain employs TRBV5-1 and TRBJ1-1, with a tentative D call TRBD1 (5 bases). Per the germline V gene, CDR1 is SGHRS and CDR2 is YFSETQ. V lost 4 bases to trimming and J lost 2 bases, with 15 bases between them. The CDR3 length is 15 residues.